A selection of T cell receptor beta chains follows, all from one sample in a study of cytomegalovirus exposure and HLA in healthy donors. Profiling relied on immunoSEQ multiplex PCR, and the TCRdb table lists in-frame clones only, not all of them. The sample consists of fewer than 200,000 clones, roughly 80% of them appearing once. Sequencing was done on a sample of PBMCs. The source of these receptors is a man aged 30 to 39 in good health and CMV-seropositive. Both conserved end residues are part of each CDR3. D genes are given only for firm matches. Not every row has a clone size; where given, it reads once, few, many or a size class.

D gene: .; V gene: TRBV11-2; J gene: TRBJ2-5; clone size: .; CDR3 DNA: TGTGCCAGCAGCTTAGTCGGTGAAAAAGGGGGAGAGACCCAGTACTTC; CDR3 protein: CASSLVGEKGGETQYF
D gene: TRBD2; V gene: TRBV7-6; J gene: TRBJ2-7; clone size: .; CDR3 DNA: TGTGCCAGCAGCTTAGCCGGGGGGAGGGATGAGCAGTACTTC; CDR3 protein: CASSLAGGRDEQYF
D gene: .; V gene: TRBV29-1; J gene: TRBJ2-7; clone size: .; CDR3 DNA: TGCAGCGTTGGTGCTACCTACGAGCAGTACTTC; CDR3 protein: CSVGATYEQYF
D gene: TRBD1; V gene: TRBV10-3; J gene: TRBJ1-2; clone size: .; CDR3 DNA: TGTGCCATCAATAAGGGACAGGCAAACTATGGCTACACCTTC; CDR3 protein: CAINKGQANYGYTF
D gene: .; V gene: TRBV6-5; J gene: TRBJ2-5; clone size: once; CDR3 DNA: TGTGCCAGCAGTACACACGGGTTAGAGACCCAGTACTTC; CDR3 protein: CASSTHGLETQYF
D gene: TRBD1; V gene: TRBV6-1; J gene: TRBJ1-1; clone size: few; CDR3 DNA: TGTGCCAGCAGTTGGACAGGTTCGAACACTGAAGCTTTCTTT; CDR3 protein: CASSWTGSNTEAFF
D gene: .; V gene: TRBV4-3; J gene: TRBJ2-5; clone size: few; CDR3 DNA: TGCGCCAGCAGCCAGGTGTCAGTGTCGGAGACCCAGTACTTC; CDR3 protein: CASSQVSVSETQYF
D gene: TRBD2; V gene: TRBV11-1; J gene: TRBJ2-7; clone size: .; CDR3 DNA: TGTGCCAGCAGCTTGGGGGGGATGTCCTACGAGCAGTACTTC; CDR3 protein: CASSLGGMSYEQYF
D gene: .; V gene: TRBV10-3; J gene: TRBJ2-7; clone size: .; CDR3 DNA: TGTGCCATCAGTGTCGAACATACCACCAGAAGCTCCTACGAGCAGTACTTC; CDR3 protein: CAISVEHTTRSSYEQYF
D gene: .; V gene: TRBV27; J gene: TRBJ2-1; clone size: .; CDR3 DNA: TGTGCCAGCAGTTTAAATGGGTGGGGGGGCCGAAATGAGCAGTTCTTC; CDR3 protein: CASSLNGWGGRNEQFF
D gene: .; V gene: TRBV7-6; J gene: TRBJ1-5; clone size: once; CDR3 DNA: TGTGCCAGCAGCTTAGGAGGACAGTTCAATCAGCCCCAGCATTTT; CDR3 protein: CASSLGGQFNQPQHF
D gene: .; V gene: TRBV6-5; J gene: TRBJ1-2; clone size: .; CDR3 DNA: TGTGCCAGCAGTTACGCAGTGACATATGGCTACACCTTC; CDR3 protein: CASSYAVTYGYTF
D gene: .; V gene: TRBV10-1; J gene: TRBJ1-4; clone size: once; CDR3 DNA: TGCGCCAGCAGTGAATATGGGACTCATCCTGAAAAACTGTTTTTT; CDR3 protein: CASSEYGTHPEKLFF
D gene: .; V gene: TRBV7-2; J gene: TRBJ2-7; clone size: .; CDR3 DNA: TGTGCCAGCAGCTCCAGGGGGGACTACGAGCAGTACTTC; CDR3 protein: CASSSRGDYEQYF
D gene: TRBD1; V gene: TRBV27; J gene: TRBJ2-7; clone size: .; CDR3 DNA: TGTGCCAGCAGTTTAACAGGGGCTCTCTACGAGCAGTACTTC; CDR3 protein: CASSLTGALYEQYF
D gene: .; V gene: TRBV7-2; J gene: TRBJ2-3; clone size: few; CDR3 DNA: TGTGCCAGCAGCGCGAACACAGATACGCAGTATTTT; CDR3 protein: CASSANTDTQYF
D gene: TRBD2; V gene: TRBV7-3; J gene: TRBJ2-1; clone size: .; CDR3 DNA: TGTGCCAGCAGCTTATGGGTGGGGGGACTAGACAATGAGCAGTTCTTC; CDR3 protein: CASSLWVGGLDNEQFF
D gene: .; V gene: TRBV11-2; J gene: TRBJ1-2; clone size: once; CDR3 DNA: TGTGCCAGCAGCTTAGGGAGGGCCCTCTATGGCTACACCTTC; CDR3 protein: CASSLGRALYGYTF